Listed here are 18 T cell receptor beta chains from one sample, sequenced in a study of T cells in Graves' hyperthyroidism and ophthalmopathy. RNA transcripts gave rise to amplified TCR beta CDR3 regions. TCR CDR3 underwent first-round RT-PCR with the HTBI primer set. MiXCR was run by TCRdb on the multiplex PCR reads, yielding one entry per CDR3 protein. The profile shows around 450,000 distinct CDR3 sequences, around 13% of them singletons. Specimen: blood. These receptors were obtained from a woman aged 18-29 years with Graves' hyperthyroidism.

This clonotype was counted a few times. The chain recombines TRBV4-2 with TRBJ1-3; the D is unclear. The CDR3 length is 15 residues. Germline V CDR1 and CDR2: LGHNA, YNFKEQ. The germline V and J ends were trimmed by 0 bases and 0 bases, with 6 bases remaining between them. The CDR3 is CASSQDQTSGNTIYF. CDR3 DNA: TGTGCCAGCAGCCAAGATCAGACCTCTGGAAACACCATATATTTT.

This clonotype occurred many times. The V call is TRBV11-2, the J call TRBJ2-5; D not certain. The CDR3 consists of 15 residues. CDR1 and CDR2 from the germline V gene are SGHAT and FQNNGV. Trimming cost V 0 bases and J 5 bases, with 13 bases left between them. In DNA, the CDR3 is TGTGCCAGCAGCTTAGAGTTCCAGGCCCAGGAGACCCAGTACTTC. It codes for CASSLEFQAQETQYF.

This clonotype was counted ten times or more. The V call is TRBV20-1, the J call TRBJ1-2; D remains unclear. In germline, CDR1 is DFQATT, CDR2 SNEGSKA (reference sequence). The CDR3 contains 17 residues. Trimming removed 5 bases from V and 0 bases from J, with 22 bases in between. The CDR3 loop reads CSAGWVEMDYANYGYTF. DNA of the CDR3: TGCAGTGCTGGATGGGTCGAAATGGACTACGCTAACTATGGCTACACCTTC.

This clonotype was recorded at least ten times. The chain recombines TRBV6-2 or TRBV6-3 with TRBJ2-3; 8 bases are shared with TRBD2. This CDR3 has 16 residues. V gave up 2 bases and J gave up 2 bases; unmatched junction bases: 6. Germline V gives CDR1 MNHEY, CDR2 SVGEGT. In DNA form, the CDR3 reads TGTGCCAGCAGTTACGAGCGGGGGAGCGTCACAGATACGCAGTATTTT. Translated: CASSYERGSVTDTQYF.

The chain has TRBV11-2 and TRBJ2-7; 9 bases are shared with TRBD2. Per germline, CDR1 SGHAT and CDR2 FQNNGV. This CDR3 has 11 amino acids. Unmatched junction bases numbered 3, after V lost 10 bases and J lost 5 bases. CDR3 loop: CATSSGNEQYF. DNA of the CDR3: TGTGCCACGTCTAGCGGGAACGAGCAGTACTTC.

This clonotype was counted between two and nine times. The J gene is TRBJ2-5, the V gene TRBV12-3 or TRBV12-4; the D is unclear. Trimming removed 10 bases from V and 2 bases from J, with 14 bases in between. This CDR3 contains 13 residues. The DNA for the CDR3 is TGTGCCACCTCGGTTGTAGGGCAAGAGACCCAGTACTTC. Protein product: CATSVVGQETQYF.

This clonotype was seen ten or more times. At one end the junction does not follow the germline gene, possibly because of a read error. CDR3 nucleotides: TGTGCCTCTACTGACAGGGGAAACGAAAAACTGTTTTTT. It yields the protein CASTDRGNEKLFF. The chain combines TRBV5-1 with TRBJ1-4; 8 positions match TRBD1. Looked up from germline, CDR1 is SGHRS and CDR2 is YFSETQ. The CDR3 sequence is 13 residues long.

Ten or more counts support this clonotype. This rearrangement joins TRBV5-1 to TRBJ1-1; weak D call: TRBD1 (6 bases). Trimming pared 5 bases from V and 2 bases from J, leaving 22 bases between. CDR1 and CDR2 (germline): SGHRS, YFSETQ. The CDR3 has 17 residues. The CDR3 DNA follows: TGCGCCAGCAGTCCTACCCGACTGACAGGACCAAACACTGAAGCTTTCTTT. Its translation: CASSPTRLTGPNTEAFF.

Many counts were recorded for this clonotype. J is TRBJ2-3 and V is TRBV24-1; D is unresolved. Germline CDR1 reads KGHDR; CDR2 reads SFDVKD. The CDR3 length is 14 residues. V was pared by 3 bases and J by 2 bases, with 8 bases between. CDR3 loop: CATSDSWTTDTQYF. The CDR3 DNA follows: TGTGCCACCAGTGATAGCTGGACCACAGATACGCAGTATTTT.

This clonotype was counted only a few times. The chain uses TRBV19 and TRBJ1-5; 7 bases are shared with TRBD1. The germline CDR1 and CDR2 sequences are LNHDA and SQIVND (reference sequence). CDR3 length equals 15 residues. V dropped 1 base and J dropped 6; count of bases not matched to a gene: 6. The chain's CDR3 is CASSIGTGAGQPQHF. The CDR3 DNA follows: TGTGCCAGTAGTATAGGTACAGGGGCGGGTCAGCCCCAGCATTTT.

The gene calls are TRBV14 and TRBJ2-3, with D possibly being TRBD2 (6 bases). Trimming took 2 bases from V and 4 from J, leaving 10 bases between them. CDR1 SGHDN and CDR2 FVKESK come from the germline V gene. This CDR3 contains 14 residues. The CDR3 DNA follows: TGTGCCAGCAGCCAACGGGACTCTCCAGATACGCAGTATTTT. Encoded protein: CASSQRDSPDTQYF.

This clonotype was observed at least ten times. The chain recombines TRBV28 with TRBJ2-2; 7 bases map to TRBD2. Losses at the gene ends were 5 bases for V and 3 bases for J; bases not matched to a gene: 15. There are 18 residues in the CDR3. Germline lookup yields CDR1 MDHEN and CDR2 SYDVKM. The CDR3 protein is CASSPAFSWGRDTGELFF. Here the CDR3 DNA reads TGTGCCAGCAGTCCTGCTTTTTCTTGGGGGAGGGACACCGGGGAGCTGTTTTTT. The whole variable domain, filled in from reference TRBV28 and TRBJ2-2, reads DVKVTQSSRYLVKRTGEKVFLECVQDMDHENMFWYRQDPGLGLRLIYFSYDVKMKEKGDIPEGYSVSREKKERFSLILESASTNQTSMYLCASSPAFSWGRDTGELFFGEGSRLTVL.

This clonotype came up many times. The chain carries TRBV3-1 and TRBJ1-1; 7 bases are shared with TRBD1. This CDR3 spans 15 amino acids. The J segment lost 1 base and the V segment lost 4 bases, leaving 6 bases of the junction unmatched. Germline CDR1 LGHDT, CDR2 YNNKEL (reference sequence). In DNA, the CDR3 is TGTGCCAGCAGCCGAGCGGGACAGTCGAACACTGAAGCTTTCTTT. Protein product: CASSRAGQSNTEAFF.

This chain uses TRBV7-6 with TRBJ2-7; no firm D call. V was pared by 4 bases and J by 0 bases, with 10 bases between. Germline V gene sequence: CDR1 SGHVS, CDR2 FNYEAQ. The CDR3 contains 14 residues. DNA for the CDR3: TGTGCCAGCAGCTCCAGCGATAGCTCCTACGAGCAGTACTTC. Protein sequence: CASSSSDSSYEQYF.

This clonotype was seen many times. The germline gene is not matched at one end of the junction; a read error may be the cause. The chain joins TRBV6-1 to TRBJ2-3, with 7 bases lining up with TRBD2. This CDR3 has 14 amino acids. CDR1 and CDR2 from the germline V gene are MNHNS and SASEGT. In DNA form, the CDR3 reads TGTGCCAGCAGAGAAGCGGGAAGGGCAGATACGCAGTATTTT. It codes for CASREAGRADTQYF.

The V call is TRBV14, the J call TRBJ2-1, with D hard to call. CDR1 and CDR2 (germline): SGHDN, FVKESK. There are 12 residues in the CDR3. V gave up 2 bases and J gave up 7 bases, with 6 bases separating them. The CDR3 DNA reads TGTGCCAGCAGCCAACTGGGAAATGAGCAGTTCTTC. This gives the protein CASSQLGNEQFF.

This clonotype was counted between two and nine times. Just one base apart from a much larger clone, this may be a read error. CDR3 sequence reads: CVSSIQASNQPQHF. The CDR3 DNA reads as TGTGTCAGCAGTATACAGGCAAGCAATCAGCCCCAGCATTTT. The genes are TRBV12-3 or TRBV12-4 and TRBJ1-5, with a tentative D call TRBD1 (5 bases). This CDR3 has 14 amino acids.

V is TRBV20-1 and J is TRBJ1-5; D call uncertain. CDR1 and CDR2 from the germline V gene are DFQATT and SNEGSKA (reference sequence). V lost 5 bases to trimming and J lost 0 bases, with 8 bases between them. The CDR3 covers 13 residues. The CDR3 spells CSALDLSNQPQHF. CDR3 nucleotides: TGCAGTGCTCTCGACCTTAGCAATCAGCCCCAGCATTTT.